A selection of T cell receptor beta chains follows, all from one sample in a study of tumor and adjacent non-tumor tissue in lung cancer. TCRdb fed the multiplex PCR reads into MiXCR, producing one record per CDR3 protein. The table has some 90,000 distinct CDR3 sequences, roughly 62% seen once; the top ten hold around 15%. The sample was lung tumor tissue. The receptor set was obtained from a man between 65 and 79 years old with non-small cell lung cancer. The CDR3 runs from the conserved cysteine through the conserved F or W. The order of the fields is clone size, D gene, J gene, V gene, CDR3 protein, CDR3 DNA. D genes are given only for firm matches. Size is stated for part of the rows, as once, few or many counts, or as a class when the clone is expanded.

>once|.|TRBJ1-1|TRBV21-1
CASTKNGMNTEAFF
TGTGCCAGCACCAAAAACGGTATGAACACTGAAGCTTTCTTT
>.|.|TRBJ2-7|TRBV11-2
CASSLDLVGGSGRYF
TGTGCCAGTAGCTTAGATTTGGTGGGGGGCTCCGGTCGGTACTTC
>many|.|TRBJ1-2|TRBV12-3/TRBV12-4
CASSQDDGMTKYGYTF
TGTGCCAGCAGTCAAGACGACGGCATGACGAAATATGGCTACACCTTC
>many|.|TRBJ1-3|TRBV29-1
CSVLPGGTGNTIYF
TGCAGCGTACTACCCGGGGGGACTGGAAACACCATATATTTT
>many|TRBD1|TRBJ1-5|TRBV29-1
CSVTTGGRNQPQHF
TGCAGCGTGACAACAGGGGGCAGGAATCAGCCCCAGCATTTT
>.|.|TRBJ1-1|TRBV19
CASSMVTRTQAFF
TGTGCCAGTAGTATGGTGACCCGCACTCAAGCTTTCTTT
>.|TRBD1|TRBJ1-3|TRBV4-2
CASSRRQGEGNTMYF
TGTGCCAGCAGTCGACGACAGGGCGAAGGAAACACCATGTATTTT
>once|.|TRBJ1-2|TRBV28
CASSPQGRAYYGYTF
TGTGCCAGCAGTCCCCAGGGCAGGGCCTACTATGGCTACACCTTC
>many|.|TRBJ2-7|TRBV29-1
CSVVVGIEQYF
TGCAGCGTTGTAGTAGGGATCGAGCAGTACTTC
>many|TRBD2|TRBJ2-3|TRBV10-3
CATNFGLEGDTQYF
TGTGCCACCAACTTTGGACTAGAAGGAGATACGCAGTATTTT
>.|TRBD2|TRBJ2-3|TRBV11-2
CASNSLGTNGSTDTQYF
TGTGCCAGCAACTCCCTCGGGACTAACGGGAGCACAGATACGCAATATTTT
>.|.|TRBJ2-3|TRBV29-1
CCIDPGRTDTQYF
TGCTGCATTGACCCCGGTCGCACAGATACGCAGTATTTT
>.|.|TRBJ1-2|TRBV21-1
CASSPGTGTTF
TGTGCCAGCAGTCCCGGGACAGGGACCACCTTC
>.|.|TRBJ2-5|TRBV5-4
CASAEGSGGRQETQYF
TGTGCCAGCGCAGAGGGCTCCGGGGGTCGCCAAGAGACCCAGTACTTC
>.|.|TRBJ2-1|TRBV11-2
CVSSSDDGEQFF
TGTGTCAGCAGCTCCGACGACGGGGAGCAGTTCTTC
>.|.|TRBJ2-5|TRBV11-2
CASNWPAETQHF
TGTGCCAGCAACTGGCCGGCAGAGACCCAGCACTTC
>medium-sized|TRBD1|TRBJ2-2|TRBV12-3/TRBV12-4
CASSIQGTAGELFF
TGTGCCAGCAGCATACAGGGGACGGCCGGGGAGCTGTTTTTT
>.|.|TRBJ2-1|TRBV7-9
CTSVGGSYNELFF
TGTACCAGCGTGGGGGGCTCCTACAATGAGCTGTTCTTC
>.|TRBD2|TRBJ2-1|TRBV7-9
CSSNPQRGDYNEQFF
TGTTCCTCCAACCCTCAGCGGGGAGATTACAATGAGCAGTTCTTC
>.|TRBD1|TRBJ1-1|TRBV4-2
CSSSHTGGVTEAFF
TGTTCCAGCAGCCATACAGGGGGCGTAACTGAAGCTTTCTTT
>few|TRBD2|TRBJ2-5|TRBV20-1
CSARRGGLAGRETQYF
TGCAGTGCTAGGCGTGGAGGGCTAGCGGGGCGAGAGACCCAGTACTTC
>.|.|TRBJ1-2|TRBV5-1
CASSLKGRTNYGYSF
TGCGCCAGCAGCTTGAAGGGTAGAACTAACTATGGCTACAGCTTC
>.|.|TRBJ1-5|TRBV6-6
CASGYSSGGGSNQPQHF
TGTGCTAGCGGTTACTCGAGCGGGGGCGGGAGCAATCAACCCCAGCATTTT
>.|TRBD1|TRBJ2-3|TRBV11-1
CASSGTGPNTQYF
TGTGCCAGCAGCGGGACAGGGCCAAATACGCAGTATTTC
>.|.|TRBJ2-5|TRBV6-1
CVSSATGFSEETQYF
TGTGTCAGCAGTGCAACAGGTTTCAGTGAAGAGACCCAGTACTTC
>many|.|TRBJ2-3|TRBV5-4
CASRSTADTQYF
TGTGCCAGCAGATCTACAGCAGATACGCAGTATTTT
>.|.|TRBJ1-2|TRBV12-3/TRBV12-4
CVSSSRLSGLGYTF
TGTGTCAGCAGCTCCCGGCTCTCTGGCTTGGGCTACACCTTC
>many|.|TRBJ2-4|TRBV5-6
CASSLHRRAKNIQYF
TGTGCCAGCAGCTTGCATCGGCGAGCCAAAAACATTCAGTACTTC
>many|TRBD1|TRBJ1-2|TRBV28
CASSSLVQGFGNYGYTF
TGTGCCAGCAGTAGCCTTGTACAGGGGTTCGGTAACTATGGCTACACCTTC
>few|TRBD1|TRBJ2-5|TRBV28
CASRQTGTGVQETQYF
TGTGCCAGCAGGCAAACCGGGACAGGAGTCCAAGAGACCCAGTACTTC
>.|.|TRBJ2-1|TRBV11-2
CATSLTRGKGNEQFF
TGTGCCACTAGCTTGACTAGAGGTAAAGGGAATGAGCAGTTCTTC
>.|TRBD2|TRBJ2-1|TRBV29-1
CSAYNPRLGLAENEQFF
TGTAGCGCCTACAACCCGCGGCTCGGACTAGCGGAGAATGAGCAGTTCTTC
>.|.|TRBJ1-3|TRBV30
CAWSAGGYSGNTIYF
TGTGCCTGGAGTGCGGGGGGCTACTCTGGAAACACCATATATTTT
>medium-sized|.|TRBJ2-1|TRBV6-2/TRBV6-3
CASSPRLFNEQFF
TGTGCCAGCAGTCCAAGACTATTCAATGAGCAGTTCTTC
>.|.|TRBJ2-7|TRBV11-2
CASSLGLARGSGRYF
TGTGCCAGCAGCTTAGGTTTAGCGAGGGGCTCCGGCCGGTACTTC
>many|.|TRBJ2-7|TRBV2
CDSGRSYEQYF
TGTGACAGCGGACGGAGCTACGAGCAGTACTTC
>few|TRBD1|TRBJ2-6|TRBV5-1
CASSVRADRAFNSGANVLTF
TGCGCCAGCAGCGTACGGGCGGACAGGGCCTTTAACTCTGGGGCCAACGTCCTGACTTTC
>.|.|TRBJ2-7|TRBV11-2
CASSLGTTYEQYF
TGTGCCAGTAGCCTCGGGACAACTTACGAGCAGTATTTC
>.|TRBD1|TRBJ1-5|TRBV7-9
CASSLGSGQNQPQHF
TGTGCCAGCAGCTTAGGGTCGGGACAGAATCAGCCCCAGCATTTT
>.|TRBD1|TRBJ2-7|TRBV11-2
CASILAEATGTYEQYF
TGTGCCAGCATCTTAGCAGAAGCGACAGGGACCTACGAGCAGTACTTC
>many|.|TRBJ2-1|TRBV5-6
CASSLDSRNEQFF
TGTGCCAGCAGCTTGGACTCACGGAATGAGCAGTTCTTC
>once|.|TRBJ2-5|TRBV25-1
CASSDPGRVETQYF
TGTGCCAGCAGTGATCCTGGTAGGGTAGAGACCCAGTACTTC
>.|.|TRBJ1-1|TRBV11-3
CAISRSGTNMNNEACF
TGTGCCATCAGCCGCAGCGGGACAAATATGAACAATGAAGCTTGCTTT
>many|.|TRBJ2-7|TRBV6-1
CASSEEEGGLTYEQYF
TGTGCCAGCAGTGAAGAAGAAGGTGGACTTACCTACGAGCAGTACTTC
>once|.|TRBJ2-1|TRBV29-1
CSVPTYNEQFF
TGCAGCGTCCCCACGTATAATGAGCAGTTCTTC
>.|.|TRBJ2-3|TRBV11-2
CTISPDSFRDTQYF
TGTACCATCAGCCCCGACAGTTTCAGAGATACGCAGTATTTT
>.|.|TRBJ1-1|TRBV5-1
CASSCPGNTEAFF
TGCGCCAGCAGCTGTCCGGGGAACACTGAAGCATTCTTT
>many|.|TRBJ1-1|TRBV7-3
CASSFTGAASTEAFF
TGTGCCAGCAGCTTCACAGGAGCAGCGTCCACTGAAGCTTTCTTT